This entry describes one T cell receptor (beta chain). As yet, its antigen is unknown. The CDR3 contains 15 residues. Germline V gives CDR1 LGHDT, CDR2 YNNKEL (reference sequence). With V trimmed by 3 bases and J by 6 bases, 6 bases remained unmatched. Treatment specified: about 20 received Ad26.COV2.S at low or high dose, single or two shots; several received placebo; per-sample allocation not given. Specimens were obtained on day 63 following the first vaccine or placebo injection. Based in Boston, the donor was an adult of 18-55 years. TCRdb's copy holds only in-frame clones and misses some; the assay was immunoSEQ multiplex PCR. Among hundreds of thousands of clones listed, 85% to 90% were seen once. The data were obtained in a study of Ad26.COV2.S vaccination and SARS-CoV-2 variants. Study-wide background: A participant enrolled in the COV1001 Ad26.COV2.S trial arm provided the sample. Intramuscular Ad26.COV2.S doses were given once or twice, 56 days apart. Overall study results and limits: CD8+ and CD4+ T cells specific for spike reportedly responded with substantial breadth after vaccination.

The TCR sequence derives from a person aged 18 to 59 who received the Ad26.COV2.S COVID-19 vaccine or a placebo. The gene calls are TRBV3-1 (or the pseudogene TRBV3-2) and TRBJ2-2; 8 bases fit TRBD2. Here the sequenced sample was peripheral blood, taken in a trial of Ad26.COV2.S vaccine versus placebo. The CDR3 here is CASSQFGGGPGELFF. CDR3 nucleotide sequence: TGTGCCAGCAGCCAGTTCGGGGGGGGTCCCGGGGAGCTGTTTTTT.